The present entry profiles one TCR beta chain with its context. Germline values: CDR1 SGHVS, CDR2 FQNEAQ. This CDR3 has 14 residues. With 0 bases removed from V and 4 bases from J, the gap between germline ends came to 9 bases. This entry comes from a study of CD8 T cells in Susac syndrome. Random hexamers primed reverse transcription of about 0.45 to 1 ug RNA. Multiplex PCR with immunoSEQ amplified the TCR beta CDR3 across 54 Vbeta and 13 Jbeta. TCRdb fed the immunoSEQ multiplex PCR reads into MiXCR, producing one record per CDR3 protein. The table lists about 120,000 distinct CDR3 sequences, about nine tenths of them singletons, with roughly 0.14% in the top ten.

This sequence joins TRBV7-8 and TRBJ1-1; tentatively, D is TRBD1 (5 bases). The receptor's source is a human donor in good health. Sequencing was carried out using CD4+ T cells from PBMCs. CDR3 sequence (DNA): TGTGCCAGCAGCTTAGCGCTGGGGGGCACTGAAGCTTTCTTT. Its translation: CASSLALGGTEAFF.